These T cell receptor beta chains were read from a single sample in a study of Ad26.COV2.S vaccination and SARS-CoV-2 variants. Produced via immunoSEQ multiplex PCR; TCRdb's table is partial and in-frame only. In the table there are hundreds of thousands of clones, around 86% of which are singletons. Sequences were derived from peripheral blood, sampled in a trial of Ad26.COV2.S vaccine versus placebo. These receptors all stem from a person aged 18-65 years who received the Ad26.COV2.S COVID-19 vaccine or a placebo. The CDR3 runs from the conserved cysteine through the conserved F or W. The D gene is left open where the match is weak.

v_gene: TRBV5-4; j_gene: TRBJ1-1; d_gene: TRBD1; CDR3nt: TGTGCCAGCAGCTTGGGGCAGGGGGCTCCCCTCACTGAAGCTTTCTTT; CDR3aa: CASSLGQGAPLTEAFF
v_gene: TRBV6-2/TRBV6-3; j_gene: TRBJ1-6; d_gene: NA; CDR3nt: TGTGCCAGCAGTTACTCAGAGGGCAGCAATTCACCCCTCCACTTT; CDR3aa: CASSYSEGSNSPLHF
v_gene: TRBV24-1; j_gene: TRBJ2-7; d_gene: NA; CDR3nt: TGTGCCACCAGTCAGACAGGCTCCTACGAGCAGTACTTC; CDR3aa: CATSQTGSYEQYF
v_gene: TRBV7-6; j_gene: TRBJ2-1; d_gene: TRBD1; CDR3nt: TGTGCCAGCAGCTTTAAACCACCGGGACAGGGTTTGAATGAGCAGTTCTTC; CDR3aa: CASSFKPPGQGLNEQFF
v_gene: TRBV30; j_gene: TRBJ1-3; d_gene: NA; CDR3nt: TGTGCCTGGAGTGTACGTGGAGGAGGGACCATATATTTT; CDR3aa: CAWSVRGGGTIYF
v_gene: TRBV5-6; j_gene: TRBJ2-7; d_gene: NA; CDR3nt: TGTGCCAGCAGCCGGACGGGGAGCTCCCACGAGCAGTACTTC; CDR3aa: CASSRTGSSHEQYF
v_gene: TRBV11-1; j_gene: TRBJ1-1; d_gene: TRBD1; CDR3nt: TGTGCCAGCCTACCGAGAGACAGGGGTCGCAACACTGAAGCTTTCTTT; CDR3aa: CASLPRDRGRNTEAFF
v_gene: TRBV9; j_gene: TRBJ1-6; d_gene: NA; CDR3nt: TGTGCCAGCAGCCCCACCCTTGAGTCACCCCTCCACTTT; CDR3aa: CASSPTLESPLHF
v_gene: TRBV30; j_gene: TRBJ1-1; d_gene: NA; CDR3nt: TGTGCCTGGAAGTTGTGGGGCCGGGAGGTTGAAGCTTTCTTT; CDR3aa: CAWKLWGREVEAFF
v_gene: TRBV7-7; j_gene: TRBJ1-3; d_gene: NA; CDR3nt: TGTGCTAGCAGCTTACCCCTCTGGAGGGATTCTGGAAACACCATATATTTT; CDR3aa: CASSLPLWRDSGNTIYF
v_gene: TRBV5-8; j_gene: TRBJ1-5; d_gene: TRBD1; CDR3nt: TGTGCCAGCAGCATGGGACAGGGAATAAGGAATCAGCCCCAGCATTTT; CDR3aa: CASSMGQGIRNQPQHF
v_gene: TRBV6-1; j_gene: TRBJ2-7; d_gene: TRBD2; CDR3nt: TGTGCCAGCAGTGAAGCGGCTAGCGGGGGTGGGGAGCAGTACTTC; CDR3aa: CASSEAASGGGEQYF
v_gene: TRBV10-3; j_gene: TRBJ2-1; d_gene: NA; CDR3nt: TGTGCCATCAGGGGGGGCGCTGGTGAGCAGTTCTTC; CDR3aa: CAIRGGAGEQFF
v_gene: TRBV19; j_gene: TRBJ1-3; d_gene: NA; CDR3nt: TGTGCCAGTAGGAAGACGGGGGTCTCTGGAAACACCATATATTTT; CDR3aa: CASRKTGVSGNTIYF
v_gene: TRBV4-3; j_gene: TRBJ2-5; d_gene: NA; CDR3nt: TGCGCCAGCAGCCAATATCTAGGTGGGAAAGAGACCCAGTACTTC; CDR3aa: CASSQYLGGKETQYF
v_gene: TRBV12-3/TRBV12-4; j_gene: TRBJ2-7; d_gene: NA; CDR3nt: TGTGCCAGCAGTTTCGGGCCCTACGAGCAGTACTTC; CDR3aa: CASSFGPYEQYF
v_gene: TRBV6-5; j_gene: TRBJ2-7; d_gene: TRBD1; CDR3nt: TGTGCCAGCAGTCCTCCGGGACAGTTTTACGAGCAGTACTTC; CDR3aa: CASSPPGQFYEQYF
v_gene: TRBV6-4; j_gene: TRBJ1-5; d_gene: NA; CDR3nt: TGTGCCAGCAGTGACTCCCTCCATAGTGGGAGACTCATAACCAATCAGCCCCAGCATTTT; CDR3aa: CASSDSLHSGRLITNQPQHF